The 26 T cell receptor beta chains presented below share a single source sample, sequenced in a study of glioma-infiltrating T cells after dendritic cell vaccination. The repertoire was sequenced with immunoSEQ multiplex PCR; TCRdb's copy has only in-frame clones and lacks some. This table has 100,000 or so clones, around 80% appearing once. Indicated time point: after dendritic cell vaccination, including at tumor progression/relapse. Sequencing used blood, obtained after dendritic cell vaccination. The receptors here all came from a human donor with glioblastoma.

This chain joins TRBV30 and TRBJ1-6, with 7 positions matching TRBD1. The CDR3 is 14 residues long. Germline V gives CDR1 GTSNPN, CDR2 SVGIG (reference sequence). Unmatched junction bases numbered 5, after V lost 3 bases and J lost 6 bases. The DNA for the CDR3 is TGTGCCTGGAGCCGGGACAGCTTTAATTCACCCCTCCACTTT. This gives the protein CAWSRDSFNSPLHF.

This chain joins TRBV2 and TRBJ1-2; TRBD1 matches 7 bases. J lost 0 bases, V lost 7 bases, and 17 bases had no gene match. Germline V lookup: CDR1 SNHLY, CDR2 FYNNEI. CDR3 length equals 18 residues. CDR3 DNA: TGTGCCAGCACGCCGACAGGGCACGCCCGCCACCCTAACTATGGCTACACCTTC. Residues: CASTPTGHARHPNYGYTF.

The rearrangement joins TRBV19 to TRBJ1-1, with unresolved D. CDR1 is LNHDA and CDR2 is SQIVND in the germline V gene (reference sequence). The germline V and J ends were trimmed by 8 bases and 3 bases, with 13 bases remaining between them. There are 13 residues in the CDR3. The CDR3 bases are TGTGCCAGTTCCCGCAACGGGGACACTGAAGCTTTCTTT. Encoded protein: CASSRNGDTEAFF.

The table lists this clone with a count of one. The rearrangement links TRBV6-5 to TRBJ1-1, with D maybe TRBD1 (5 bases). The V end was cut by 5 bases, the J end by 3 bases, with 10 bases between. The length of the CDR3 is 13 residues. Germline V gene data show CDR1 as MNHEY and CDR2 as SVGAGI. In nucleotides, the CDR3 is TGTGCCAGCAGTCGACAGTGGGACACTGAAGCTTTCTTT. Amino acids: CASSRQWDTEAFF.

The DNA for the CDR3 is TGTGCCAGCCGGGACTTCTACAATGAGCAGTTCTTC. It specifies CASRDFYNEQFF. The J gene is TRBJ2-1, the V gene TRBV2, with D possibly TRBD2 on 6 matching bases. V was clipped by 8 bases and J by 3 bases, with 8 bases between them. This CDR3 comprises 12 residues. Germline values: CDR1 SNHLY, CDR2 FYNNEI.

V gene TRBV9 combines with J gene TRBJ1-3; D gene uncertain. Germline V gene sequence: CDR1 SGDLS, CDR2 YYNGEE. The CDR3 is made up of 15 amino acids. V lost 0 bases and J 3 bases, leaving 10 bases between the germline ends. CDR3 in DNA: TGTGCCAGCAGCGTAGCTCCGGGTGGTGGAAACACCATATATTTT. As protein: CASSVAPGGGNTIYF.

V gene TRBV6-6 combines with J gene TRBJ2-3; D unclear. The CDR3 has 14 amino acids. Looked up from germline, CDR1 is MNHNY and CDR2 is SVGAGI (reference sequence). V lost 2 bases, J lost 0 bases, and 6 bases lay in between. Here the CDR3 reads CASSYEWSTDTQYF. CDR3 in DNA: TGTGCCAGCAGTTACGAGTGGAGCACAGATACGCAGTATTTT.

This clone showed up just once. The chain has TRBV9 and TRBJ1-2, with 7 bases identical to TRBD1. The CDR3 length is 14 residues. Looked up from germline, CDR1 is SGDLS and CDR2 is YYNGEE. J gave up 0 bases and V 4 bases, and 3 bases lay outside the gene matches. CDR3 DNA: TGTGCCAGCAGCACCCAGGGGGCTAACTATGGCTACACCTTC. Its translation: CASSTQGANYGYTF.

The chain joins TRBV18 to TRBJ1-5; D is unresolved. V gave up 3 bases and J gave up 4 bases, with 10 bases separating them. The length of the CDR3 is 14 residues. Germline loops: CDR1 KGHSH, CDR2 LQKENI. The CDR3: CASSPSGRNQPQHF. The CDR3 bases are TGTGCCAGCTCACCCTCGGGGAGGAATCAGCCCCAGCATTTT.

The rearrangement joins TRBV9 to TRBJ2-1, with D perhaps matching TRBD1 (5 bases). V shed 2 bases and J shed 9 bases, with 12 bases lying between them. The length of the CDR3 is 13 residues. The germline V gene encodes CDR1 SGDLS and CDR2 YYNGEE. CDR3: CASSVVGAVEQFF. The DNA of the CDR3 is TGTGCCAGCAGCGTGGTAGGGGCCGTTGAGCAGTTCTTC.

This chain uses TRBV18 with TRBJ1-2, with 8 bases aligning to TRBD1. Germline trimming cut 1 base from V and 3 bases from J; bases unmatched to any gene: 7. This CDR3 spans 16 amino acids. CDR1 is KGHSH, CDR2 LQKENI, per germline. The CDR3 is CASSPLPDRVDYGYTF. CDR3 nucleotides: TGTGCCAGCTCACCACTTCCGGACAGGGTGGACTATGGCTACACCTTC.

This chain links TRBV7-3 with TRBJ2-2; D is possibly TRBD2 (6 bases). This CDR3 comprises 14 residues. Germline V gives CDR1 SGHTA, CDR2 FQGTGA. Between the trimmed V and J ends, which lost 4 bases and 7 bases, there was a span of 13 bases. CDR3 bases: TGTGCCAGCAGCTCGCCGGGAGTTAACGGGGAGCTGTTTTTT. This sequence encodes CASSSPGVNGELFF.

The J gene is TRBJ2-7, the V gene TRBV10-3; 8 bases match TRBD2. Germline CDR1 reads ENHRY; CDR2 reads SYGVKD. There are 14 residues in the CDR3. Trimming cost V 8 bases and J 5 bases; bases outside gene matches: 11. The CDR3 DNA is TGTGCCATCCGGGACGTGACTAGCGTCAACGAGCAGTACTTC. Protein sequence: CAIRDVTSVNEQYF.

The chain combines TRBV2 with TRBJ2-7; TRBD1 matches at 8 bases. Germline V CDR1 and CDR2: SNHLY, FYNNEI. V lost 4 bases to trimming and J lost 0 bases; unmatched junction nucleotides: 2. The length of the CDR3 is 14 residues. DNA of the CDR3: TGTGCCAGCAGTGTGCAGGGGGCCTCCTACGAGCAGTACTTC. Translated, it gives CASSVQGASYEQYF. Full variable domain (rest looked up from reference TRBV2 and TRBJ2-7): EPEVTQTPSHQVTQMGQEVILRCVPISNHLYFYWYRQILGQKVEFLVSFYNNEISEKSEIFDDQFSVERPDGSNFTLKIRSTKLEDSAMYFCASSVQGASYEQYFGPGTRLTVT.

V is TRBV28 and J is TRBJ2-7; a possible D gene is TRBD2 (5 bases). Germline CDR1 is MDHEN and CDR2 is SYDVKM. Trimming shortened V by 4 bases and J by 2 bases, and 6 bases separated the two germline ends. The CDR3 has 12 residues. The CDR3 nucleotides read TGTGCCAGCAGTTGGGGAGCCTACGAGCAGTACTTC. Its protein is CASSWGAYEQYF.

This clone was recorded a few times. The V and J genes are TRBV29-1 and TRBJ2-3; D is uncertain. Trimming cost V 4 bases and J 5 bases, with 4 bases left between them. This CDR3 spans 10 amino acids. The germline V gene encodes CDR1 SQVTM and CDR2 ANQGSEA. The CDR3 spells CSVARDTQYF. The CDR3 DNA reads as TGCAGCGTTGCGAGAGATACGCAGTATTTT.

The chain combines TRBV19 with TRBJ2-4; 7 nucleotides align to TRBD2. V lost 5 bases and J lost 0; bases outside the gene matches: 10. The CDR3 extends over 17 amino acids. CDR1 and CDR2 from the germline V gene are LNHDA and SQIVND (reference sequence). DNA of the CDR3: TGTGCCAGTAGTGTGGCGGGGGACCTTCTAGCCAAAAACATTCAGTACTTC. Translated, it gives CASSVAGDLLAKNIQYF.

The V call is TRBV7-9, the J call TRBJ1-2; D not resolved. Germline V gives CDR1 SEHNR, CDR2 FQNEAQ (reference sequence). Trimming cost V 3 bases and J 7 bases, with 9 bases left between them. This CDR3 region has 12 residues. CDR3 DNA sequence: TGTGCCAGCAGCTTTGCTCAGGCTGGCTACACCTTC. As protein: CASSFAQAGYTF.

The gene calls are TRBV7-8 and TRBJ2-7, with 9 positions matching TRBD1. CDR1 SGHVS and CDR2 FQNEAQ come from the germline V gene. CDR3 length equals 17 residues. Trimming at V came to 2 bases and at J to 3 bases, leaving 11 bases not matched to a gene. CDR3 region: CASSLPRTGAEDYEQYF. CDR3 in DNA: TGTGCCAGCAGCTTACCTAGGACAGGGGCTGAGGACTACGAGCAGTACTTC.

This chain links TRBV19 with TRBJ1-2; no clear D. CDR1 is LNHDA and CDR2 is SQIVND in the germline V gene (reference sequence). V lost 2 bases and J 2 bases, leaving 9 bases between the germline ends. The CDR3 loop spans 14 amino acids. This chain's CDR3 is CASSIRVINYGYTF. CDR3 bases: TGTGCCAGTAGTATACGGGTTATCAACTATGGCTACACCTTC.

The chain combines TRBV10-3 with TRBJ1-1; no firm D call. CDR1 and CDR2 from the germline V gene are ENHRY and SYGVKD. V lost 3 bases to trimming and J lost 7 bases, with 6 bases between them. This CDR3 has 11 residues. The CDR3 DNA follows: TGTGCCATCAGTGATAGTTTTGAAGCTTTCTTT. Residues: CAISDSFEAFF.

This clone was recorded a few times. The chain carries TRBV9 and TRBJ1-6; TRBD1 matches 7 bases. The CDR3 contains 16 residues. Germline V gene lookup returns CDR1 SGDLS and CDR2 YYNGEE. The ends lost 3 bases at V and 2 bases at J; junction bases unmatched: 5. The chain's CDR3 is CASSERGQAYNSPLHF. In DNA, the CDR3 is TGTGCCAGCAGCGAAAGAGGACAGGCCTATAATTCACCCCTCCACTTT.

This clone was detected a few times. The chain employs TRBV1 and TRBJ2-7; the table names TRBD2, a call not compared with the DNA. TRBV1 counts as a pseudogene. The CDR3 is 16 residues long. The CDR3: CTSSQDYGWEGYEQYF. The CDR3 DNA reads as TGCACCAGCAGCCAAGATTATGGGTGGGAGGGCTACGAGCAGTACTTC.

This clone was observed a single time. The genes are TRBV5-4 and TRBJ2-7, with 9 bases that match TRBD2. There are 16 residues in the CDR3. CDR1 is SGHNT and CDR2 is YYREEE in the germline V gene (reference sequence). With 4 bases clipped from V and 0 bases from J, the junction kept 8 bases outside the gene matches. The CDR3 nucleotides read TGTGCCAGCAGCCCGGCGGGGGGGCGGGGCTCCTACGAGCAGTACTTC. Its protein product is CASSPAGGRGSYEQYF. Complete variable domain (other parts from reference TRBV5-4 and TRBJ2-7): ETGVTQSPTHLIKTRGQQVTLRCSSQSGHNTVSWYQQALGQGPQFIFQYYREEENGRGNFPPRFSGLQFPNYSSELNVNALELDDSALYLCASSPAGGRGSYEQYFGPGTRLTVT.

The chain recombines TRBV5-1 with TRBJ2-2, with 11 bases that match TRBD2. V trimming: 4 bases; J trimming: 5 bases; junction bases outside the gene matches: 7. The CDR3 is 16 amino acids. Germline V CDR1 and CDR2: SGHRS, YFSETQ. The CDR3 DNA follows: TGCGCCAGCAGCAAACTAGCGGGGGTAGGGACCGGGGAGCTGTTTTTT. This gives the protein CASSKLAGVGTGELFF.

This clone was found a few times. J is TRBJ1-4 and V is TRBV7-9; TRBD1 might be the D (5 bases). This CDR3 is built from 12 residues. The V end lost 5 bases, the J end lost 13 bases, and 14 bases lay between the germline ends. Germline V CDR1 and CDR2: SEHNR, FQNEAQ (reference sequence). CDR3 DNA: TGTGCCAGCAGCGCGCAGGGAACAGCACTGTTTTTT. It codes for CASSAQGTALFF.